A single T cell receptor (beta chain) is shown here with its context. This receptor's antigen is unknown. The input lacks base qualities; no much larger clone sits a single base away. The data belong to a study of response to subunit inactivated influenza vaccine (dated 2018 in TCRdb). A note on the overall study: The study used deep quantitative T cell receptor repertoire profiling to track responses to a trivalent subunit inactivated influenza vaccine.

General study outcomes and caveats: The authors suggested that each seasonal influenza vaccination may recruit only a limited number of new T cells.

Library preparation used RT-PCR. Sequencing instrument: Illumina HiSeq 2500. The raw public reads went through TCRdb reprocessing: fastp at Q25, MiXCR clone calling, in-frame beta chains kept. Each entry merges the rows of one CDR3 protein and shows their most common DNA and genes. Recorded for this sample are around 530,000 distinct CDR3 sequences; 15% to 20% of them occurred a single time. The top ten clonotypes cover 2.5% to 3.5% of the sample. The material was CD4+ T cells sorted from PBMCs, obtained roughly 24 months after vaccination. The source is a man aged 50 to 75 who received an inactivated influenza vaccine. Donor details come from another sample of the same person, matched by shared clones.

The CDR3 loop reads CSARTVDVDGYTF. The DNA is TGCAGTGCTAGGACAGTTGATGTCGATGGCTACACCTTC. Here the chain combines TRBV20-1 and TRBJ1-2; perhaps TRBD1 is the D gene, with 5 bases matching. The germline V gene (reference sequence) yields DFQATT for CDR1 and SNEGSKA for CDR2. Its CDR3 holds 13 amino acids, cysteine through phenylalanine. Of the read, only the CDR3 DNA is kept; its 39 bases are in frame from base 1. At the junction V is shortened by 3 bases and J by 6 bases, with 14 bases in between.